Presented here are 3 T cell receptor beta chains from one specimen sequenced in a study of CD8 T cells in Susac syndrome. RNA amounts of roughly 0.5 to 1 ug underwent reverse transcription with random hexamers. Via MiXCR, TCRdb re-called the immunoSEQ multiplex PCR reads, giving one row per CDR3 protein. Of about 180,000 distinct CDR3 sequences in the sample, 85% to 95% are singletons; the top ten hold around 0.11%. The sequenced sample was CD4+ T cells from PBMCs. The receptors come from a human donor with Susac syndrome.

V usage is TRBV7-9 and J usage is TRBJ2-4; a possible D gene is TRBD2 (7 bases). The CDR3 spans 13 residues. With 4 bases removed from V and 6 bases from J, the gap between germline ends came to 10 bases. CDR1 SEHNR and CDR2 FQNEAQ come from the germline V gene (reference sequence). The CDR3 sequence is CASSSGGRNIQYF. The DNA of the CDR3 is TGTGCCAGCAGCTCGGGGGGCAGAAACATTCAGTACTTC.

The rearrangement joins TRBV7-9 to TRBJ1-3; D unclear. The CDR3 loop spans 14 amino acids. V lost 6 bases to trimming and J lost 4 bases, with 13 bases between them. Germline assignment: CDR1 SEHNR and CDR2 FQNEAQ (reference sequence). Here the CDR3 DNA reads TGTGCCAGCAGAACTATTGCGGGGGGAAACACCATATATTTT. Protein: CASRTIAGGNTIYF.

CDR3 protein: CASSEEVGQETQYF. The CDR3 region has the DNA TGTGCCAGCAGTGAAGAGGTGGGGCAAGAGACCCAGTACTTC. This chain uses TRBV2 with TRBJ2-5; no clear D. Germline assignment: CDR1 SNHLY and CDR2 FYNNEI. CDR3 length equals 14 residues. Trimming shortened V by 1 base and J by 2 bases, and 8 bases separated the two germline ends.